Listed below are T cell receptor beta chains from one sample, sequenced in a study of technical replicates of blood from a few donors. Data came from immunoSEQ multiplex PCR; TCRdb stores just in-frame clones and leaves some out. The sample carries some 83,000 clones, about 92% recorded once. The specimen was T cells isolated from PBMCs. The origin of the receptors is a human donor in good health. The CDR3 runs from the conserved cysteine through the conserved F or W. Each record gives: J gene, D gene, V gene, clone size, CDR3 protein, CDR3 DNA. A D gene is named only where the DNA matches it firmly. Clone sizes are given selectively: once, few, many, or a class where the clone is expanded.

J gene: TRBJ2-3
D gene: .
V gene: TRBV10-2
clone size: .
CDR3 protein: CASIGEATDTQYF
CDR3 DNA: TGCGCCAGCATAGGGGAAGCTACAGATACGCAGTATTTT

J gene: TRBJ2-3
D gene: TRBD1
V gene: TRBV2
clone size: .
CDR3 protein: CASRQGPDTQYF
CDR3 DNA: TGTGCCAGTAGACAGGGACCCGATACGCAGTATTTT

J gene: TRBJ2-5
D gene: .
V gene: TRBV11-2
clone size: .
CDR3 protein: CASSLDTLARGTVSETQYF
CDR3 DNA: TGTGCCAGCAGCTTAGATACCCTCGCCCGCGGTACGGTTTCGGAGACCCAGTACTTC

J gene: TRBJ1-6
D gene: .
V gene: TRBV7-9
clone size: few
CDR3 protein: CASADSSYNSPLHF
CDR3 DNA: TGTGCCAGCGCTGATAGCTCCTATAATTCACCCCTCCACTTT

J gene: TRBJ2-1
D gene: TRBD2
V gene: TRBV18
clone size: .
CDR3 protein: CASSPTSGGHNEQFF
CDR3 DNA: TGTGCCAGCTCACCCACTAGCGGGGGACACAATGAGCAGTTCTTC

J gene: TRBJ1-4
D gene: .
V gene: TRBV7-9
clone size: .
CDR3 protein: CASSLDPAGEKLFF
CDR3 DNA: TGTGCCAGCAGCCTGGACCCGGCGGGGGAAAAACTGTTTTTT

J gene: TRBJ2-1
D gene: .
V gene: TRBV5-7
clone size: .
CDR3 protein: CASSLGSGEHEQFF
CDR3 DNA: TGTGCCAGCAGCCTTGGCAGTGGGGAGCATGAGCAGTTCTTC

J gene: TRBJ1-2
D gene: .
V gene: TRBV9
clone size: .
CDR3 protein: CASSSPDYGYTF
CDR3 DNA: TGTGCCAGCAGCTCACCGGACTATGGCTACACCTTC

J gene: TRBJ2-7
D gene: TRBD1
V gene: TRBV27
clone size: .
CDR3 protein: CASSSKTRQGESVYEQYF
CDR3 DNA: TGTGCCAGCAGTTCCAAAACTAGACAGGGGGAGTCGGTCTACGAGCAGTACTTC

J gene: TRBJ2-2
D gene: .
V gene: TRBV6-5
clone size: .
CDR3 protein: CASSLSLGELFF
CDR3 DNA: TGTGCCAGCAGCCTTAGCCTCGGGGAGCTGTTTTTT

J gene: TRBJ1-1
D gene: TRBD1
V gene: TRBV29-1
clone size: few
CDR3 protein: CSVGGQAREAFF
CDR3 DNA: TGCAGCGTTGGAGGACAGGCCAGAGAAGCTTTCTTT

J gene: TRBJ2-4
D gene: .
V gene: TRBV12-1
clone size: .
CDR3 protein: CASYDREITLAKNIQYF
CDR3 DNA: TGTGCCAGCTATGACAGGGAGATCACCCTAGCCAAAAACATTCAGTACTTC

J gene: TRBJ2-2
D gene: .
V gene: TRBV4-1
clone size: .
CDR3 protein: CASSPGQSANTGELFF
CDR3 DNA: TGCGCCAGCAGCCCCGGACAGTCCGCGAACACCGGGGAGCTGTTTTTT

J gene: TRBJ1-5
D gene: .
V gene: TRBV29-1
clone size: .
CDR3 protein: CSVLNPGANQPQHF
CDR3 DNA: TGCAGCGTCTTAAATCCAGGGGCGAATCAGCCCCAGCATTTT

J gene: TRBJ1-1
D gene: TRBD1
V gene: TRBV7-9
clone size: .
CDR3 protein: CASSLEVGQGFYTEAFF
CDR3 DNA: TGTGCCAGCAGCTTAGAAGTTGGACAGGGGTTTTACACTGAAGCTTTCTTT

J gene: TRBJ1-1
D gene: .
V gene: TRBV7-3
clone size: .
CDR3 protein: CASSFLGTGTENTEAFF
CDR3 DNA: TGTGCCAGCAGCTTTTTAGGTACCGGGACTGAGAACACTGAAGCTTTCTTT

J gene: TRBJ1-3
D gene: .
V gene: TRBV2
clone size: .
CDR3 protein: CASMEVAPTIYF
CDR3 DNA: TGTGCCAGCATGGAGGTGGCCCCCACCATATATTTT

J gene: TRBJ2-5
D gene: TRBD2
V gene: TRBV2
clone size: .
CDR3 protein: CATGTSGETQYF
CDR3 DNA: TGTGCCACAGGGACTAGCGGGGAGACCCAGTACTTC

J gene: TRBJ1-3
D gene: .
V gene: TRBV4-1
clone size: .
CDR3 protein: CASSQDPPQSSSGNTIYF
CDR3 DNA: TGCGCCAGCAGCCAAGATCCTCCTCAATCGAGCTCTGGAAACACCATATATTTT

J gene: TRBJ2-3
D gene: .
V gene: TRBV25-1
clone size: .
CDR3 protein: CASSEATANTDTQYF
CDR3 DNA: TGTGCCAGCAGTGAAGCCACAGCCAACACAGATACGCAGTATTTT

J gene: TRBJ1-4
D gene: .
V gene: TRBV2
clone size: .
CDR3 protein: CASNRAANEKLFF
CDR3 DNA: TGTGCCAGCAACAGGGCAGCTAATGAAAAACTGTTTTTT

J gene: TRBJ1-5
D gene: TRBD1
V gene: TRBV19
clone size: .
CDR3 protein: CASSGGTGGLQPQHF
CDR3 DNA: TGTGCCAGTAGCGGGGGAACAGGGGGGCTTCAGCCCCAGCATTTT

J gene: TRBJ2-2
D gene: .
V gene: TRBV13
clone size: .
CDR3 protein: CASSHGRTNTGELFF
CDR3 DNA: TGTGCCAGCAGCCACGGACGGACTAACACCGGGGAGCTGTTTTTT

J gene: TRBJ1-1
D gene: TRBD1
V gene: TRBV9
clone size: once
CDR3 protein: CASSPRLGTGHTEAFF
CDR3 DNA: TGTGCCAGCAGCCCCCGCCTAGGGACAGGGCACACTGAAGCTTTCTTT

J gene: TRBJ1-1
D gene: .
V gene: TRBV11-3
clone size: .
CDR3 protein: CASSIVRGGDEAFF
CDR3 DNA: TGTGCCAGCAGCATAGTCAGGGGAGGGGATGAAGCTTTCTTT

J gene: TRBJ2-7
D gene: .
V gene: TRBV7-6
clone size: .
CDR3 protein: CASSWCWTQGSSYEQYF
CDR3 DNA: TGTGCCAGCAGCTGGTGTTGGACCCAGGGGTCCTCCTACGAGCAGTACTTC

J gene: TRBJ2-5
D gene: .
V gene: TRBV21-1
clone size: .
CDR3 protein: CASSKDDWKSGGVVLVETQYF
CDR3 DNA: TGTGCCAGCAGCAAAGACGACTGGAAAAGCGGGGGAGTTGTATTGGTGGAGACCCAGTACTTC

J gene: TRBJ1-2
D gene: .
V gene: TRBV6-5
clone size: .
CDR3 protein: CASSYSITGHGYTF
CDR3 DNA: TGTGCCAGCAGTTACTCGATCACAGGGCATGGCTACACCTTC